This TCR beta chain was sequenced during a study of T cell clones after liver transplantation. About the research overall: TCRbeta sequencing after a pre-transplant mixed lymphocyte reaction identified graft-donor-reactive clones, later tracked in post-transplant blood.

Assay used: immunoSEQ multiplex PCR; TCRdb lists only in-frame clones, some missing. The data contain 93,000 or so clones, around 84% of them singletons. CDR1 is MNHEY and CDR2 is SVGAGI in the germline V gene. The V gene end was trimmed by 2 bases and the J gene end by 2 bases; junction bases not matched to a gene: 5. CDR3 length equals 15 residues. Material: CD4+ T cells from blood, obtained approximately 4 years after liver transplant. The origin of this receptor is a human patient who received a liver transplant. Some T cells may be graft donor cells. The chain links TRBV6-5 to TRBJ2-7, with 8 nucleotides matching TRBD2. This CDR3 is CASSYGSGGTYEQYF. In DNA, the CDR3 is TGTGCCAGCAGTTACGGGTCGGGAGGGACCTACGAGCAGTACTTC.